Detailed here is one T cell receptor beta chain. Germline loops: CDR1 SGHAT, CDR2 FQNNGV. This CDR3 has 14 residues. V dropped 2 bases and J dropped 6 bases, with 12 bases sitting between them. Only in-frame clones appear in the TCRdb table, and some are missing; sequencing was by immunoSEQ multiplex PCR. The sample lists more than 100,000 clones, 85% to 90% seen once, with approximately 8% in the top ten. The record originates from a study of control samples from healthy donors and cancer patients. Material for sequencing was PBMCs. This chain connects TRBV11-2 to TRBJ2-3, with a possible D match to TRBD2 (6 bases). This receptor was taken from a man aged 45 to 65 with head and neck cancer. CDR3 coding DNA: TGTGCCAGCAGCTTACGACTAGTTCTGGATACGCAGTATTTT. Amino acid sequence: CASSLRLVLDTQYF.